A single sample is the source of the 22 T cell receptor beta chains below, sequenced in a study of T cells after yellow fever vaccination (dated by TCRdb to between 2017 and 2020). The treatment or condition label on this specimen signifies: live attenuated yellow fever vaccine strain. The library was produced with 5' RACE. Sequencing was carried out with an Illumina NovaSeq 6000. TCRdb trimmed the raw reads at Q25, called clones with MiXCR and kept productive beta chains. Entries are consolidated by CDR3 protein sequence, retaining the most common genes and DNA. The sample yields more than 300,000 distinct CDR3 sequences; 3.5% to 4.5% were counted once. Roughly a fifth of the sample is in the top ten clones. The source was PBMCs, collected 15 days after the yellow fever booster vaccination. The receptors derive from a man in his late teens or twenties who received the YFV17D yellow fever vaccine.

This clonotype was counted ten times or more. The V and J genes are TRBV6-1 and TRBJ1-5; a weak D match, TRBD1 (5 bases). The length of the CDR3 is 16 residues. The germline V gene encodes CDR1 MNHNS and CDR2 SASEGT. V shed 3 bases and J shed 5 bases, with 17 bases lying between them. DNA of the CDR3: TGTGCCAGCAGTGAGCGTCAGGGAAAAGAGGATCAGCCCCAGCATTTT. This gives the protein CASSERQGKEDQPQHF.

V usage is TRBV28 and J usage is TRBJ2-3; tentative D call: TRBD2 (5 bases). This CDR3 is 16 amino acids long. The ends were cut back, 5 bases at V and 6 bases at J, with 21 bases in the middle. Germline V gene data show CDR1 as MDHEN and CDR2 as SYDVKM. The CDR3 DNA reads as TGTGCCAGCAGTCAGAACACCGGCGTCTCGGGGGATACGCAGTATTTT. Translated, it gives CASSQNTGVSGDTQYF.

This clonotype has ten or more counts. The V gene is TRBV11-2, the J gene TRBJ1-2; perhaps TRBD1 as D (5 bases). The CDR3 length is 13 residues. Germline V gives CDR1 SGHAT, CDR2 FQNNGV. V gave up 5 bases and J gave up 4 bases, with 11 bases separating them. This CDR3 is CASSPDRIYGYTF. In nucleotides, the CDR3 is TGTGCCAGCAGCCCTGACAGAATCTATGGCTACACCTTC.

There are a few counts of this clonotype. The chain recombines TRBV9 with TRBJ2-7, with D possibly TRBD1 on 5 matching bases. Looked up from germline, CDR1 is SGDLS and CDR2 is YYNGEE. The CDR3 contains 15 residues. Trimming left V 0 bases short and J 4 bases short, with 14 bases between. The CDR3 nucleotides are TGTGCCAGCAGCGTAGTGGCCAGGGCCCCTTACGAGCAGTACGTC. Its protein is CASSVVARAPYEQYV.

At least ten counts were recorded for this clonotype. This rearrangement joins TRBV4-1 to TRBJ2-4; 7 positions match TRBD2. V was clipped by 1 base and J by 4 bases; unmatched bases: 1. Germline values: CDR1 MGHRA, CDR2 YSYEKL. The CDR3 is 14 amino acids. The CDR3 sequence: CASSQGEGKNIQYF. CDR3 DNA sequence: TGCGCCAGCAGCCAAGGGGAGGGGAAAAACATTCAGTACTTC.

This clonotype was seen repeatedly, ten times or more. The chain recombines TRBV7-2 with TRBJ2-1, with TRBD1 matching over 10 bases. This CDR3 is built from 16 residues. The germline CDR1 and CDR2 sequences are SGHTA and FQGNSA. Trimming took 5 bases from V and 7 from J; bases not matched to a gene: 11. The CDR3 loop is CASSPFSTGGSNEQFF. As DNA, the CDR3 is TGTGCCAGCAGCCCATTCTCGACAGGGGGCTCAAATGAGCAGTTCTTC.

The V gene is TRBV11-2, the J gene TRBJ1-4; TRBD1 aligns across 12 bases. From germline, CDR1 is SGHAT and CDR2 FQNNGV. V shed 5 bases and J 2 bases; nucleotides not matched to a gene: 15. CDR3 length equals 20 residues. This CDR3 is CASSPGRGTGGASTNEKLFF. The CDR3, as DNA: TGTGCCAGCAGCCCTGGAAGGGGGACAGGGGGCGCATCTACTAATGAAAAACTGTTTTTT.

This clonotype was counted a few times. The gene calls are TRBV11-2 and TRBJ2-1; 7 bases line up with TRBD1. CDR3 length equals 14 residues. Germline loops: CDR1 SGHAT, CDR2 FQNNGV. The trim removed 4 bases at V and 7 bases at J, leaving 7 bases unmatched. The CDR3 is CASSSGQRANEQFF. The CDR3, as DNA: TGTGCCAGCAGCTCGGGACAGAGGGCAAATGAGCAGTTCTTC.

V gene TRBV2 combines with J gene TRBJ1-4; the D gene is possibly TRBD1 (5 bases). CDR3 size: 15 residues. V was trimmed by 7 bases and J by 8 bases, leaving 20 bases between them. Germline-derived CDR1 and CDR2 are SNHLY and FYNNEI. CDR3: CASKGRETWDEKLFF. CDR3 DNA: TGTGCCAGCAAGGGCAGGGAAACATGGGACGAAAAACTGTTTTTT.

Many counts were recorded for this clonotype. The rearrangement links TRBV20-1 to TRBJ1-1, with D possibly being TRBD1 (6 bases). Germline values: CDR1 DFQATT, CDR2 SNEGSKA (reference sequence). This CDR3 spans 14 amino acids. Deletions cut 1 base from V and 2 bases from J, with 11 bases between. CDR3 coding DNA: TGCAGTGCTAGAGTCGGGGGCGCCAACACTGAAGCTTTCTTT. This gives the protein CSARVGGANTEAFF.

This clonotype occurred many times. J is TRBJ1-3 and V is TRBV5-1, with D perhaps matching TRBD1 (6 bases). The CDR3 runs to 18 residues. In germline, CDR1 is SGHRS, CDR2 YFSETQ. V was clipped by 0 bases and J by 0 bases, with 16 bases between them. CDR3 sequence reads: CASSLGGQRLSSGNTIYF. CDR3 sequence (DNA): TGCGCCAGCAGCTTGGGCGGACAGAGGTTAAGCTCTGGAAACACCATATATTTT.

There are a few counts of this clonotype. V gene TRBV5-5 combines with J gene TRBJ1-4; D is uncertain. The CDR3 has 14 amino acids. Looked up from germline, CDR1 is SGHKS and CDR2 is YYEKEE (reference sequence). The ends were cut back, 1 base at V and 3 bases at J, with 7 bases in the middle. Here the CDR3 reads CASSLWSANEKLFF. DNA of the CDR3: TGTGCCAGCAGCTTGTGGTCAGCTAATGAAAAACTGTTTTTT. The full variable domain, rest sourced from reference TRBV5-5 and TRBJ1-4, is DAGVTQSPTHLIKTRGQQVTLRCSPISGHKSVSWYQQVLGQGPQFIFQYYEKEERGRGNFPDRFSARQFPNYSSELNVNALLLGDSALYLCASSLWSANEKLFFGSGTQLSVL.

This clonotype was counted many times. The chain combines TRBV29-1 with TRBJ2-4, with D possibly TRBD2 on 7 matching bases. V lost 6 bases and J 8 bases, leaving 14 bases between the germline ends. Per germline, CDR1 SQVTM and CDR2 ANQGSEA. The CDR3 extends over 12 amino acids. The CDR3 protein is CSVWGGPDIQYF. DNA for the CDR3: TGCAGCGTGTGGGGGGGGCCCGACATTCAGTACTTC.

This clonotype was seen ten or more times. One end of the junction does not line up with germline, which may come from a read error. The J gene is TRBJ1-1, the V gene TRBV20-1; the D gene is possibly TRBD1 (5 bases). The CDR3 is made up of 15 amino acids. Germline CDR1 is DFQATT and CDR2 is SNEGSKA (reference sequence). In nucleotides, the CDR3 is TGCAGTGCCAGAGAGGGCGGGTGGGACAACACTGAAGCTTTCTTT. It encodes CSAREGGWDNTEAFF.

A few counts support this clonotype. The gene calls are TRBV29-1 and TRBJ1-2; 9 bases are shared with TRBD1. This CDR3 is 12 amino acids long. V dropped 6 bases and J dropped 3; count of bases not matched to a gene: 2. Per germline, CDR1 SQVTM and CDR2 ANQGSEA. This CDR3 reads CSVRQGDYGYTF. CDR3 bases: TGCAGCGTCAGACAGGGGGACTATGGCTACACCTTC.

The sample holds a few counts of this clonotype. The rearrangement joins TRBV7-2 to TRBJ2-1; TRBD2 is a possible D gene (5 bases). CDR1 is SGHTA, CDR2 FQGNSA, per germline. Trimming removed 2 bases at V and 5 bases at J, with 10 bases between. The CDR3 covers 14 residues. The CDR3 DNA sequence: TGTGCCAGCAGCTTATCACGGGGAGACAATGAGCAGTTCTTC. Protein product: CASSLSRGDNEQFF.

The sample holds many counts of this clonotype. The gene calls are TRBV6-6 and TRBJ1-2; D ambiguous. CDR1 is MNHNY, CDR2 SVGAGI, per germline (reference sequence). CDR3 length: 16 amino acids. V lost 2 bases, J lost 1 base, and 14 bases lay in between. The CDR3 reads CASSYRGREINYGYTF. The CDR3 region has the DNA TGTGCCAGCAGTTACCGCGGACGGGAAATTAACTATGGCTACACCTTC.

This clonotype has at least ten counts. V gene TRBV6-1 combines with J gene TRBJ2-3, with 8 bases that match TRBD2. The germline CDR1 and CDR2 sequences are MNHNS and SASEGT. Losses at the gene ends were 4 bases for V and 4 bases for J; bases not matched to a gene: 7. The CDR3 has 15 amino acids. The CDR3 here is CASSVRGADADTQYF. DNA of the CDR3: TGTGCCAGCAGTGTGCGGGGGGCGGATGCAGATACGCAGTATTTT.

The CDR3 DNA follows: TGTGCCAGCAGTTTTAAAGGGAGCGGCTATGGCTACACCTTC. Translated: CASSFKGSGYGYTF. This chain uses TRBV27 with TRBJ1-2; D remains unclear. Per germline, CDR1 MNHEY and CDR2 SMNVEV (reference sequence). The V and J ends lost 3 bases and 4 bases respectively, with 12 bases between them. This CDR3 region has 14 residues.

The genes are TRBV5-4 and TRBJ2-1; D is perhaps TRBD1 or TRBD2 (5 bases each). The V end lost 5 bases, the J end lost 7 bases, and 13 bases lay between the germline ends. CDR3 length: 13 amino acids. Germline CDR1 SGHNT, CDR2 YYREEE (reference sequence). The CDR3 here is CASSRDGKNEQFF. As DNA, the CDR3 is TGTGCCAGCAGTCGGGACGGAAAAAATGAGCAGTTCTTC.

At least ten counts were recorded for this clonotype. CDR3: CASSLRKRARGSNRPGELFF. For the CDR3, the DNA is TGTGCCAGCAGCTTACGAAAGCGTGCCAGGGGGTCAAACCGTCCCGGGGAGCTGTTTTTT. The rearrangement links TRBV7-3 to TRBJ2-2, with TRBD1 matching 7 bases. The CDR3 sequence is 20 residues long. Germline values: CDR1 SGHTA, CDR2 FQGTGA. Germline trimming cut 2 bases from V and 6 bases from J; bases unmatched to any gene: 21.

Many counts were recorded for this clonotype. J is TRBJ2-2 and V is TRBV4-1; D tentatively fits TRBD1 or TRBD2 (6 bases each). CDR3 length equals 17 residues. Germline CDR1 is MGHRA and CDR2 is YSYEKL. V shed 3 bases and J shed 1 base, with 15 bases lying between them. The CDR3 bases are TGCGCCAGCAGCCACCCCCGGGGGCGGAAGAACACCGGGGAGCTGTTTTTT. It codes for CASSHPRGRKNTGELFF.